A selection of T cell receptor beta chains follows, all from one sample in a study of blood T cell repertoires in COVID-19. Clones were sequenced by immunoSEQ multiplex PCR, and TCRdb holds only the in-frame ones, with some missing. The table has 99,000 or so clones, about 86% seen once. The sequencing sample was made of peripheral blood. The receptors here all came from a woman in her sixties or seventies in a cohort sampled during active or convalescent COVID-19. CDR3s include the opening cysteine and the closing phenylalanine or tryptophan. The D gene is left open where the match is weak. Only part of the rows carry a size: once, few, many, or a class if the clone is expanded.

D	size	V	J	CDR3	DNA
TRBD1	-	TRBV19	TRBJ1-5	CASSDLGQGRNGNQPQHF	TGTGCCAGTAGTGACCTTGGACAGGGGAGGAATGGCAATCAGCCCCAGCATTTT
TRBD2	-	TRBV7-3	TRBJ2-5	CASSWNSGSMETQYF	TGTGCCAGCAGCTGGAATAGCGGGAGTATGGAGACCCAGTACTTC
-	few	TRBV12-5	TRBJ2-1	CASGLVIAATGYNEQFF	TGTGCTAGTGGTTTGGTAATCGCGGCCACGGGGTACAATGAGCAGTTCTTC
-	-	TRBV7-2	TRBJ2-1	CASSLPEVSKQFF	TGTGCCAGCAGCTTACCGGAGGTTAGTAAGCAGTTCTTC
TRBD2	once	TRBV6-5	TRBJ2-2	CASSSRGDTGELFF	TGTGCCAGCAGTTCCCGGGGGGACACCGGGGAGCTGTTTTTT
-	few	TRBV2	TRBJ1-3	CASSSGGNSVNTIYF	TGTGCCAGCTCAAGCGGGGGGAATTCGGTAAACACCATATATTTT
-	once	TRBV5-1	TRBJ2-1	CASSWAGALTDEQFF	TGCGCCAGCAGTTGGGCGGGGGCCCTTACGGATGAGCAGTTCTTC
-	-	TRBV5-4	TRBJ2-7	CASSPGVGASYEQYF	TGTGCCAGCAGCCCCGGAGTAGGGGCCTCCTACGAGCAGTACTTC
-	-	TRBV18	TRBJ1-5	CASSYQGQPQHF	TGTGCCAGCTCATACCAGGGGCAGCCCCAGCATTTT
TRBD1	-	TRBV19	TRBJ1-6	CASTDGTGRNSPLHF	TGTGCCAGTACTGATGGGACAGGGCGAAATTCACCCCTCCACTTT
TRBD1	-	TRBV19	TRBJ1-1	CASALDRGPRGKAFF	TGTGCCAGTGCGTTAGACAGGGGGCCAAGGGGTAAAGCTTTCTTT
-	-	TRBV10-3	TRBJ1-1	CAISDPGGAAEAFF	TGTGCCATCAGTGATCCGGGGGGGGCCGCTGAAGCTTTCTTT
-	-	TRBV12-3/TRBV12-4	TRBJ2-7	CASSLPSLYEQYF	TGTGCCAGCAGTTTACCTAGCCTCTACGAGCAGTACTTC
-	-	TRBV9	TRBJ2-6	CASSVPVSGANVLTF	TGTGCCAGCAGCGTTCCCGTCTCTGGGGCCAACGTCCTGACTTTC
TRBD2	-	TRBV11-2	TRBJ2-3	CASSRGLAGARDTQYF	TGTGCCAGCAGCCGGGGACTAGCGGGAGCACGGGATACGCAGTATTTT
-	once	TRBV28	TRBJ1-5	CASSSHGGVHQPQHF	TGTGCCAGCAGCTCCCATGGAGGGGTGCATCAGCCCCAGCATTTT
-	few	TRBV5-1	TRBJ2-5	CASSLGASGAGETQYF	TGCGCCAGCAGCTTGGGGGCCTCAGGGGCCGGAGAGACCCAGTACTTC
-	-	TRBV27	TRBJ1-5	CASSLYGGASNQPQHF	TGTGCCAGCAGTTTATATGGGGGGGCTAGCAATCAGCCCCAGCATTTT
-	once	TRBV24-1	TRBJ1-1	CATSDRDTTEAFF	TGTGCCACCAGTGACCGGGACACCACTGAAGCTTTCTTT
-	few	TRBV28	TRBJ2-7	CASGYRVFPYEQYF	TGTGCCAGCGGCTACAGGGTGTTTCCGTACGAGCAGTACTTC
TRBD2	-	TRBV4-1	TRBJ2-3	CASSFSGGIAHDTQYF	TGCGCCAGCAGCTTTAGCGGGGGGATTGCACATGATACGCAGTATTTT
-	-	TRBV5-1	TRBJ2-1	CASSLVEGLVHPEQFF	TGCGCCAGCAGCTTGGTGGAGGGTCTAGTCCATCCTGAGCAGTTCTTC
-	-	TRBV29-1	TRBJ2-7	CSVVSRGGAYEQYF	TGCAGCGTTGTGTCAAGGGGGGGAGCCTACGAGCAGTACTTC
TRBD2	-	TRBV14	TRBJ2-1	CASSPMLSGRGDEQFF	TGTGCCAGCAGCCCGATGCTTAGCGGGAGAGGGGATGAGCAGTTCTTC
-	-	TRBV7-2	TRBJ2-3	CASSPGTAKDTQYF	TGTGCCAGCAGCCCGGGGACTGCGAAAGATACGCAGTATTTT
TRBD2	-	TRBV15	TRBJ2-3	CATSRELLAGAQNTQYF	TGTGCCACCAGCAGAGAATTACTAGCGGGGGCTCAAAATACGCAGTATTTT
-	-	TRBV5-6	TRBJ1-2	CASSSQGDYGYTF	TGTGCCAGCAGCTCACAGGGTGACTATGGCTACACCTTC
TRBD1	-	TRBV18	TRBJ1-3	CASSPGQGALSGNTIYF	TGTGCCAGCTCCCCAGGACAGGGGGCTCTCTCTGGAAACACCATATATTTT
TRBD2	-	TRBV9	TRBJ2-1	CASSLQTSGGYNEQFF	TGTGCCAGCAGCTTGCAGACTAGCGGGGGGTACAATGAGCAGTTCTTC
-	-	TRBV5-1	TRBJ1-4	CASSFQGGTNEKLFF	TGCGCCAGCAGTTTTCAGGGAGGAACTAATGAAAAACTGTTTTTT
-	-	TRBV7-6	TRBJ2-5	CASSLGQGGWQTQYF	TGTGCCAGCAGCTTAGGACAGGGAGGTTGGCAGACCCAGTACTTC
-	-	TRBV4-1	TRBJ2-3	CASSPQVAATDTQYF	TGCGCCAGCAGCCCTCAGGTAGCGGCCACAGATACGCAGTATTTT
TRBD1	-	TRBV4-2	TRBJ2-7	CASSPDRGGTYEQYF	TGTGCCAGCAGTCCCGACAGGGGAGGAACCTACGAGCAGTACTTC
TRBD2	-	TRBV7-8	TRBJ2-7	CASSHDTSGYEQYF	TGTGCCAGCAGCCATGACACTAGCGGGTACGAGCAGTACTTC
TRBD1	-	TRBV7-3	TRBJ2-1	CASSQNPGQGLSYNEQFF	TGTGCCAGCAGCCAGAACCCGGGACAGGGGCTTTCCTACAATGAGCAGTTCTTC
-	-	TRBV6-5	TRBJ2-3	CASSLNRVSDTQYF	TGTGCCAGCAGTTTGAACAGGGTATCAGATACGCAGTATTTT
TRBD1	once	TRBV7-2	TRBJ2-7	CASSLVGTEIYEQYF	TGTGCCAGCAGCTTAGTGGGGACAGAGATCTACGAGCAGTACTTC
TRBD1	-	TRBV6-6	TRBJ2-6	CASRRDRVTGANVLTF	TGTGCCAGCAGAAGGGACAGGGTTACAGGGGCCAACGTCCTGACTTTC
TRBD2	-	TRBV5-4	TRBJ2-3	CASSSTSGRATDTQYF	TGTGCCAGCAGCTCCACTAGCGGGAGGGCGACAGATACGCAGTATTTT
-	-	TRBV11-2	TRBJ2-7	CASSLDSGWRYEQYF	TGTGCCAGCAGCTTAGACAGCGGCTGGAGATACGAGCAGTACTTC
TRBD1	-	TRBV6-5	TRBJ1-6	CASSFDRADSPLHF	TGTGCCAGCAGTTTCGACAGGGCTGATTCACCCCTCCACTTT
-	few	TRBV2	TRBJ2-5	CASGREKETQYF	TGTGCCAGCGGACGGGAGAAAGAGACCCAGTACTTC